This is a list of T cell receptor beta chains from one sample in a study of blood T cells in healthy people across ages. TCRdb passed the 5' RACE reads through MiXCR, listing each CDR3 protein once. The sample lists approximately 790,000 distinct CDR3 sequences, 62% occurring once. Material for sequencing was blood. Receptors were obtained from a man aged 30 to 39 in good health. Each CDR3 is given with its conserved first and last residue. A D gene is named only where the DNA matches it firmly. Size is omitted from some rows. Given values are once, few, many or a class for expanded clones.

CDR3 DNA,CDR3 protein,V gene,J gene,D gene,clone size
TGTGCCAGCGCCGGACAGGGGGACACTGAAGCTTTCTTT,CASAGQGDTEAFF,TRBV25-1,TRBJ1-1,TRBD1,.
TGCAGCGTTGATAGGGGGACAGGAAGCTCTAACGATGGCTACACCTTC,CSVDRGTGSSNDGYTF,TRBV29-1,TRBJ1-2,TRBD1,.
TGCGCCAGCAGTCCACCGAGGGACTACAATGAGCAGTTCTTC,CASSPPRDYNEQFF,TRBV5-1,TRBJ2-1,.,.
TGTGCCAGCAGCCCACGACAACAAATGAACACTGAAGCTTTCTTT,CASSPRQQMNTEAFF,TRBV21-1,TRBJ1-1,.,.
TGCGCCAGCAGCCAAGCGGAGGGGTTCGCAAGCTACACCTTC,CASSQAEGFASYTF,TRBV4-3,TRBJ1-2,.,.
TGTGCCAGCAGTCCGACAGGGGTGAACTCCTACGAGCAGTACTTC,CASSPTGVNSYEQYF,TRBV28,TRBJ2-7,TRBD1,.
TGTGCCGGCAGCACCGGGACAGGGGAGACCGGGGAGCTGTTTTTT,CAGSTGTGETGELFF,TRBV6-2/TRBV6-3,TRBJ2-2,TRBD1,.
TGCGCCAGCAGCTTGACTGGTACCCGGGAGCAGTACTTC,CASSLTGTREQYF,TRBV5-1,TRBJ2-7,.,few
TGCGCCAGCAGCCAAGATCGTTGGGGGCGCTACGAGCAGTACTTC,CASSQDRWGRYEQYF,TRBV4-3,TRBJ2-7,.,.
TGTGCCAGCAGCTTAGATCTCGGCAGGGAGATAACCTACGAGCAGTACTTC,CASSLDLGREITYEQYF,TRBV11-2,TRBJ2-7,.,.
TGTGCCAGCAGTTTAGCGAGCCAGGGTCGACGAGACACTGAAGCTTTCTTT,CASSLASQGRRDTEAFF,TRBV12-3/TRBV12-4,TRBJ1-1,.,.
TGTGCCAGCAGCTTATCCCCCCGAACTTACAATGAGCAGTTCTTC,CASSLSPRTYNEQFF,TRBV7-9,TRBJ2-1,.,.
TGTGCCAGCAAAGCTTACAATGAGCAGTACTTC,CASKAYNEQYF,TRBV2,TRBJ2-7,.,.
TGTGCCAGCAGTTTATCGGCGGGGGGCACAGATACGCAGTATTTT,CASSLSAGGTDTQYF,TRBV27,TRBJ2-3,TRBD2,few
TGTGCCAGCAGTCCCGGACAGGGGACGAGGGAGCAGTACTTC,CASSPGQGTREQYF,TRBV12-3/TRBV12-4,TRBJ2-4,TRBD1,.
TGTGCCAGCAGTCCGACAGGGATACACTATGGCTACACCTTC,CASSPTGIHYGYTF,TRBV27,TRBJ1-2,TRBD1,.
TGTGCCAGCAGTGCCGCAGGGGATACAAAGACCCAGTACTTC,CASSAAGDTKTQYF,TRBV6-1,TRBJ2-5,.,few
TGTGCCAGCAAACGGACTAGCGGGTACAATGAGCAGTTCTTC,CASKRTSGYNEQFF,TRBV27,TRBJ2-1,TRBD2,.
TGTGCCAGCAGTTACTCGAGCGGGGGGGCGTTACACGAGCAGTACTTC,CASSYSSGGALHEQYF,TRBV6-5,TRBJ2-7,TRBD2,.
TGCAGCGTTCGGACAGGGGGCCCCTACGAGCAGTACTTC,CSVRTGGPYEQYF,TRBV29-1,TRBJ2-7,TRBD1,few
TGTGCCAGCAGCGACAGCACAGATACGCAGTATTTT,CASSDSTDTQYF,TRBV6-6,TRBJ2-3,.,many
TGTGCCAGCAGCGGGACTAGCGGGGGTCACGGGACCCAGTACTTC,CASSGTSGGHGTQYF,TRBV9,TRBJ2-5,TRBD2,.
TGTGCCAGCAGCGGGGGGGGCAGTCCATACAATGAGCAGTTCTTC,CASSGGGSPYNEQFF,TRBV7-9,TRBJ2-1,.,.
TGCAGTGCCGGAAGGACAGGGGGCGCAGATACGCAGTATTTT,CSAGRTGGADTQYF,TRBV20-1,TRBJ2-3,TRBD1,few
TGTGCCAGCAGTTTATCCGAGACAGGAACCTACGAGCAGTACTTC,CASSLSETGTYEQYF,TRBV28,TRBJ2-7,.,few
TGTGCCAGCGGCTCCGAGCGGGGGCTAAACAATGAGCAGTTCTTC,CASGSERGLNNEQFF,TRBV12-3/TRBV12-4,TRBJ2-1,TRBD2,few
TGTGCCAGCAGCATCCCGGGACAGTCCTACGAGCAGTACTTC,CASSIPGQSYEQYF,TRBV3-1,TRBJ2-7,TRBD1,.
TGTGCCAGCAGTCTACGGACAGGTATGAACACCGAAGCTTTCTTT,CASSLRTGMNTEAFF,TRBV28,TRBJ1-1,TRBD1,.
TGTGCCAGCAGTGCGACAGGGGTCAAGGAGACCCAGTACTTC,CASSATGVKETQYF,TRBV2,TRBJ2-5,TRBD1,.
TGCGCCAGCAGTGCGTCACACCTCTCCTACGAGCAGTACTTC,CASSASHLSYEQYF,TRBV4-3,TRBJ2-7,.,.
TGTGCCAGCAGCTTGACAGGGCCTAGCGCCTACGAGCAGTACTTC,CASSLTGPSAYEQYF,TRBV12-3/TRBV12-4,TRBJ2-7,.,many
TGTGCCAGTCGACAGGGTCAAGAGACCCAGTACTTC,CASRQGQETQYF,TRBV12-3/TRBV12-4,TRBJ2-5,TRBD1,.
TGTGCCAGCAGCGACCCGGGGAGGGAGTACTTC,CASSDPGREYF,TRBV9,TRBJ2-5,TRBD2,.
TGTGCCAGCAGCTTTTTCAGGGGTCCCCAAGAGACCCAGTACTTC,CASSFFRGPQETQYF,TRBV7-4,TRBJ2-5,.,.
TGTGCCAGCAGCCCAACGACTAGCCTAGAGACCCAGTACTTC,CASSPTTSLETQYF,TRBV11-3,TRBJ2-5,TRBD2,once
TGTGCCACCAAAGGAGAGGTCATAGGTCAGCCCCAGCATTTT,CATKGEVIGQPQHF,TRBV6-9,TRBJ1-5,.,.
TGTGCCAGCAGCAGAGGGACAGGGGCTTCCGGCGTTTGGCCTAGGGAGCAGTACTTC,CASSRGTGASGVWPREQYF,TRBV7-8,TRBJ2-5,TRBD1,.
TGTGCCAGCCTCTCGATATCGAGCCAGTACTTC,CASLSISSQYF,TRBV7-9,TRBJ2-5,.,.
TGCGCCAGCAGCCCATCATACGAACCGGGACAGTCCTACGAGCAGTACTTC,CASSPSYEPGQSYEQYF,TRBV5-1,TRBJ2-7,TRBD1,.
TGTGCCAGCGGCCAGCAGCTTGAGACCCAGTACTTC,CASGQQLETQYF,TRBV7-9,TRBJ2-5,.,.
TGTGCCAGCAGCGTAGGGGGCCTTGCCGCTCAGCCCCAGCATTTT,CASSVGGLAAQPQHF,TRBV9,TRBJ1-5,.,.
TGTGCCTGGAAAGGACAGCTGTCCTACGAGCAGTACTTC,CAWKGQLSYEQYF,TRBV30,TRBJ2-7,.,few
TGTGCCAGCAGCCCTCGCAGGGGGTTGGACACCGGGGAGCTGTTTTTT,CASSPRRGLDTGELFF,TRBV7-3,TRBJ2-2,TRBD1,.
TGTGCCAGCAGTGAAGCAGCCCAGGGAAATGAAAAACTGTTTTTT,CASSEAAQGNEKLFF,TRBV6-1,TRBJ1-4,.,.
TGCAGTGCGCATCCGGGACTAGCGGGGGATGGCGAGCAGTACTTC,CSAHPGLAGDGEQYF,TRBV20-1,TRBJ2-7,TRBD2,.
TGTGCCATCAGTGAATCCGGACAGAACTATGGCTACACCTTC,CAISESGQNYGYTF,TRBV10-3,TRBJ1-2,.,.
TGTGCCTGGAGTTCTAGCGGGGATAGCACAGATACGCAGTATTTT,CAWSSSGDSTDTQYF,TRBV30,TRBJ2-3,TRBD2,.
TGTGCCAGCAGTGTAACCGGGACAGGGTCAGAGACCCAGTACTTC,CASSVTGTGSETQYF,TRBV6-1,TRBJ2-5,TRBD1,.
TGTGCCAGCAGCCCCCACCTGACGGGGGGGCACGCAGATACGCAGTATTTT,CASSPHLTGGHADTQYF,TRBV5-5,TRBJ2-3,TRBD2,.
TGTGCCAGCAGCCGGACTAGCGGGGGCTTCAGAATGTATTTT,CASSRTSGGFRMYF,TRBV7-2,TRBJ2-3,TRBD2,.
TGTGCCAGCAGCTCGGTAGGAGGCTACACCTTC,CASSSVGGYTF,TRBV5-6,TRBJ1-2,.,.
TGTGCCAGCACCGAGGATGAGACAGGGGGACACGAGCAGTACTTC,CASTEDETGGHEQYF,TRBV6-5,TRBJ2-7,TRBD1,.
TGTGCCAGGACAGGGCCAGATACGCAGTATTTT,CARTGPDTQYF,TRBV2,TRBJ2-3,TRBD1,.
TGTGCCAGCAGCCGACCTGGGAGGAGGTCCTACGAGCAGTACTTC,CASSRPGRRSYEQYF,TRBV28,TRBJ2-7,.,few
TGCGCCAGCAGCCAAACCCGGGACGCCTACTGGGAGCAGTACTTC,CASSQTRDAYWEQYF,TRBV4-3,TRBJ2-7,.,.